This entry describes one TCR beta chain. Germline CDR1 reads SGHTA; CDR2 reads FQGTGA. The CDR3 loop spans 14 amino acids. Losses at the gene ends were 5 bases for V and 9 bases for J; bases not matched to a gene: 5. This sample was included in a study of control samples from healthy donors and cancer patients. Produced via immunoSEQ multiplex PCR; TCRdb's table is partial and in-frame only. The sample consists of roughly 51,000 clones, approximately 89% of them appearing once. The V gene is TRBV7-3, the J gene TRBJ1-6; 9 bases map to TRBD1. The sequence was obtained from a man aged 35 to 55 with colorectal cancer. The sequenced sample was PBMCs. CDR3 amino acids: CASSQTGGLSPLHF. CDR3 coding DNA: TGTGCCAGCAGCCAGACAGGGGGACTTTCACCCCTCCACTTT. Drawing the rest from reference TRBV7-3 and TRBJ1-6, the complete variable domain is GAGVSQTPSNKVTEKGKYVELRCDPISGHTALYWYRQSLGQGPEFLIYFQGTGAADDSGLPNDRFFAVRPEGSVSTLKIQRTERGDSAVYLCASSQTGGLSPLHFGNGTRLTVT.